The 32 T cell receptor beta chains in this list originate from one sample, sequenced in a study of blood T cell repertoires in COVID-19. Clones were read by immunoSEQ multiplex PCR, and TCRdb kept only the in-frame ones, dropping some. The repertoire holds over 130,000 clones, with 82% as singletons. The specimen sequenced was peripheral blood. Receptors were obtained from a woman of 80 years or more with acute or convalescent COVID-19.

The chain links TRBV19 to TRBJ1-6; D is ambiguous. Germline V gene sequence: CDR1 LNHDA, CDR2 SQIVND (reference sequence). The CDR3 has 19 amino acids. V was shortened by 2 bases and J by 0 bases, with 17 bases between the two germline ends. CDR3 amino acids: CASSISSAPGSSYNSPLHF. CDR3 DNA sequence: TGTGCCAGTAGTATATCGTCTGCGCCTGGGAGCTCCTATAATTCACCCCTCCACTTT. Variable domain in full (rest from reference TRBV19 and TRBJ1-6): DGGITQSPKYLFRKEGQNVTLSCEQNLNHDAMYWYRQDPGQGLRLIYYSQIVNDFQKGDIAEGYSVSREKKESFPLTVTSAQKNPTAFYLCASSISSAPGSSYNSPLHFGNGTRLTVT.

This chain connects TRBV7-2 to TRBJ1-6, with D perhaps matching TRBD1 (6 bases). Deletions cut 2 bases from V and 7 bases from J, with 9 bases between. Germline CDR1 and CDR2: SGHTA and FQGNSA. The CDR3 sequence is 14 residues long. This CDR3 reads CASSLYGGNSPLHF. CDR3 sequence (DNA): TGTGCCAGCAGCTTATATGGGGGCAATTCACCCCTCCACTTT. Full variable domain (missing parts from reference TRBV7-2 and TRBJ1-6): GAGVSQSPSNKVTEKGKDVELRCDPISGHTALYWYRQSLGQGLEFLIYFQGNSAPDKSGLPSDRFSAERTGGSVSTLTIQRTQQEDSAVYLCASSLYGGNSPLHFGNGTRLTVT.

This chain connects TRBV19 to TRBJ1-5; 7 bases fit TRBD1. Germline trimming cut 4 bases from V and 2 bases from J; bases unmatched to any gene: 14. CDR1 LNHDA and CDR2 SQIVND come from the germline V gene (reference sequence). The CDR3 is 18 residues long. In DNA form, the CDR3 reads TGTGCCAGTAGTACCCAACGCCAGGGGGGAGGAGGCAATCAGCCCCAGCATTTT. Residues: CASSTQRQGGGGNQPQHF. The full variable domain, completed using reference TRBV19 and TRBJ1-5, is DGGITQSPKYLFRKEGQNVTLSCEQNLNHDAMYWYRQDPGQGLRLIYYSQIVNDFQKGDIAEGYSVSREKKESFPLTVTSAQKNPTAFYLCASSTQRQGGGGNQPQHFGDGTRLSIL.

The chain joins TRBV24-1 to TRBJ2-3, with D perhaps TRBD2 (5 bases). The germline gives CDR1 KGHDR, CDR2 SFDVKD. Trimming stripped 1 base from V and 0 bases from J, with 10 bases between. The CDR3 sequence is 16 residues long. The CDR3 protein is CATSDFIGESTDTQYF. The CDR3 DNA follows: TGTGCCACCAGTGATTTTATCGGGGAAAGCACAGATACGCAGTATTTT.

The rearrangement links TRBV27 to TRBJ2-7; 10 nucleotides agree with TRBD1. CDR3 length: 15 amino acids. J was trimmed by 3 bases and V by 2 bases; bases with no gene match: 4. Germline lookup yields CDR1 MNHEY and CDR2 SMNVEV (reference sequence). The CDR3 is CASSLDRGRLYEQYF. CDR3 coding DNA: TGTGCCAGCAGTTTAGACAGGGGGCGCCTCTACGAGCAGTACTTC.

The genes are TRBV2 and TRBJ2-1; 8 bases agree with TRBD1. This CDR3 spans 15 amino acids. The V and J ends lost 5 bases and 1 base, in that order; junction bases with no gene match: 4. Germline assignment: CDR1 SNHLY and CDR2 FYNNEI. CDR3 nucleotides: TGTGCCAGCAGTTTGACAGGGGTTTCCTACAATGAGCAGTTCTTC. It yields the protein CASSLTGVSYNEQFF.

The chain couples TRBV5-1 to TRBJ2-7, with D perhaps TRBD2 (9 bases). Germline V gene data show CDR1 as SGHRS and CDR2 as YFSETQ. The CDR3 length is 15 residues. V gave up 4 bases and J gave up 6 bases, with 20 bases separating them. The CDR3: CASSLGQGLALEQYF. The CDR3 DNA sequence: TGCGCCAGCAGCCTCGGACAGGGACTAGCCCTCGAGCAGTACTTC. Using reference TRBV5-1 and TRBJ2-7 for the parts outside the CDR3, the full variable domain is KAGVTQTPRYLIKTRGQQVTLSCSPISGHRSVSWYQQTPGQGLQFLFEYFSETQRNKGNFPGRFSGRQFSNSRSEMNVSTLELGDSALYLCASSLGQGLALEQYFGPGTRLTVT.

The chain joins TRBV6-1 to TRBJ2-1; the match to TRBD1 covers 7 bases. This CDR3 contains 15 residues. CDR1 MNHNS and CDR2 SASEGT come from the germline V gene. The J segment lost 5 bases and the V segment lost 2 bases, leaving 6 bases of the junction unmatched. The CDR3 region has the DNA TGTGCCAGCAGTGAACCCGGGACAGCGGACAATGAGCAGTTCTTC. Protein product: CASSEPGTADNEQFF.

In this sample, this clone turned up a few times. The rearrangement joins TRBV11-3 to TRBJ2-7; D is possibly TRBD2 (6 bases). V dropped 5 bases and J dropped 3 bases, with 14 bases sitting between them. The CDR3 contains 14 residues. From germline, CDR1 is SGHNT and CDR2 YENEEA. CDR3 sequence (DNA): TGTGCCAGCAGCCCGTCGGGGGTCGGCTACGAGCAGTACTTC. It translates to CASSPSGVGYEQYF.

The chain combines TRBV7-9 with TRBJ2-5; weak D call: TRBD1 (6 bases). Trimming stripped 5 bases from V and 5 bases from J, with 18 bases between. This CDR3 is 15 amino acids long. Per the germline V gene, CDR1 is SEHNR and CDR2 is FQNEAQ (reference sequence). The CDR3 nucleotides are TGTGCCAGCAGCCCTCGAGTGGCCAGGGGCGAGACCCAGTACTTC. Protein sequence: CASSPRVARGETQYF.

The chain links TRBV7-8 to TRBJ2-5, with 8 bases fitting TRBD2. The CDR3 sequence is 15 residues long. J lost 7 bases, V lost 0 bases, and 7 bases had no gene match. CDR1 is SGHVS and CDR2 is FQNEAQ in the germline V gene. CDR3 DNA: TGTGCCAGCAGCTTAGCTAGCGGGGCACGGGGGACCCAGTACTTC. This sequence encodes CASSLASGARGTQYF.

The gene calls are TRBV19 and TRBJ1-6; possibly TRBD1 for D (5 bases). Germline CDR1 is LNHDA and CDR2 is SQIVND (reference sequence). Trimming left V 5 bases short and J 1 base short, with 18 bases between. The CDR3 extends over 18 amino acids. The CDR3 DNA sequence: TGTGCCAGTAGTCCCGGGACTACAATCGGTTCCTATAATTCACCCCTCCACTTT. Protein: CASSPGTTIGSYNSPLHF.

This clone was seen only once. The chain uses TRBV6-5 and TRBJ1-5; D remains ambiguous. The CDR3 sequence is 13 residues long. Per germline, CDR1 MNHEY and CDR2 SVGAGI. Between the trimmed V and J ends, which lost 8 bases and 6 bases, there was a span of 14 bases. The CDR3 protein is CASADLRVQPQHF. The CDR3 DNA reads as TGTGCCAGCGCGGATCTACGTGTTCAGCCCCAGCATTTT.

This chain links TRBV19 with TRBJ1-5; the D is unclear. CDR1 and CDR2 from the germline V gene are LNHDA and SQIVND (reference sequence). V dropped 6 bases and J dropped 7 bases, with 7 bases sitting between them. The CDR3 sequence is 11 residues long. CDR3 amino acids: CASRREQPQHF. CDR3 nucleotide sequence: TGTGCCAGTAGGAGGGAACAGCCCCAGCATTTT.

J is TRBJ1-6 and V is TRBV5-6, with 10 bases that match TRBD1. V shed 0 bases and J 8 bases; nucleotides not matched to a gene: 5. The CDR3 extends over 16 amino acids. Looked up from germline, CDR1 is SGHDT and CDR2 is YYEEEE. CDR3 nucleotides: TGTGCCAGCAGCTTGGCCGGGGACAGGGGTTATTCACCCCTCCACTTT. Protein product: CASSLAGDRGYSPLHF.

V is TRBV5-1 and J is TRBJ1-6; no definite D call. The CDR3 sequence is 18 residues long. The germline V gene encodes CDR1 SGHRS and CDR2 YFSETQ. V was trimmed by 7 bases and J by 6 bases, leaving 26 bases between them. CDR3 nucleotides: TGCGCCAGCCGTTATGATCCCGGGAAAACAGAAAGTAATTCACCCCTCCACTTT. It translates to CASRYDPGKTESNSPLHF.

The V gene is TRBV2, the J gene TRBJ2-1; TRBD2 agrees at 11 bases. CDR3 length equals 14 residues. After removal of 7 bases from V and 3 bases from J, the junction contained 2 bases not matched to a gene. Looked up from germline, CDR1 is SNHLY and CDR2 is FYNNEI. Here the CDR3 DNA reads TGTGCCAGCAAAACTAGCGGGGGCTACAATGAGCAGTTCTTC. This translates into CASKTSGGYNEQFF.

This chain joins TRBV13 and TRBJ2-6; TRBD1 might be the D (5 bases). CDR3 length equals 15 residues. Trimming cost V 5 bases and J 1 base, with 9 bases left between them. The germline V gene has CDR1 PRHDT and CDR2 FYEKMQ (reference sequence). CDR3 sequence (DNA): TGTGCCAGCAGCCCCGACAGATCTGGGGCCAACGTCCTGACTTTC. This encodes CASSPDRSGANVLTF.

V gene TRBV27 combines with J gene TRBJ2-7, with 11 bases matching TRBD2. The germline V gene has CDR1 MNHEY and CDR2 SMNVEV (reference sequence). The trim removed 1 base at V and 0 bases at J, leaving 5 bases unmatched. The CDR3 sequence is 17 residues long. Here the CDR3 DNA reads TGTGCCAGCAGTTTATATAGCGGGAGGGGCCTCTCCTACGAGCAGTACTTC. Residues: CASSLYSGRGLSYEQYF.

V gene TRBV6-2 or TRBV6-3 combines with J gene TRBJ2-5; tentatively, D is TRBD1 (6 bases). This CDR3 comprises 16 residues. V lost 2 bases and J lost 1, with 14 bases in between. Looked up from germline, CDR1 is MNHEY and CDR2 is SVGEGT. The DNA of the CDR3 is TGTGCCAGCAGTTACGTCGCGACAGGTGGCCAAGAGACCCAGTACTTC. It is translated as CASSYVATGGQETQYF.

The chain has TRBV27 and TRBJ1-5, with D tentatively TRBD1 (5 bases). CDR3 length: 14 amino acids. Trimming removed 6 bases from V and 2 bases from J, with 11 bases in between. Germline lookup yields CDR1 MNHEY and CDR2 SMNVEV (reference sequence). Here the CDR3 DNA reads TGTGCCAGCAGACCGGGGGAACGCAATCAGCCCCAGCATTTT. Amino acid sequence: CASRPGERNQPQHF.

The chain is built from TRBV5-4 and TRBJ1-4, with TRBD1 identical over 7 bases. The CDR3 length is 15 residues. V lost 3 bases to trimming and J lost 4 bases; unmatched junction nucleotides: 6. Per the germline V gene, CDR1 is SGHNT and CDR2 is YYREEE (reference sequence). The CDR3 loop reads CASSSNRGGNEKLFF. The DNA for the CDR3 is TGTGCCAGCAGCTCAAACAGGGGCGGTAATGAAAAACTGTTTTTT.

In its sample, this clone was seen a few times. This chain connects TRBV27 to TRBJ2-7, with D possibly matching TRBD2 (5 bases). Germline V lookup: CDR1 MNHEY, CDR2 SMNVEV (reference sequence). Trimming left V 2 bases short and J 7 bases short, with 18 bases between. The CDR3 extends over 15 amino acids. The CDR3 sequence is CASSLTGIGRGEQYF. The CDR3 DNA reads TGTGCCAGCAGTTTAACGGGGATCGGTCGGGGAGAGCAGTACTTC.

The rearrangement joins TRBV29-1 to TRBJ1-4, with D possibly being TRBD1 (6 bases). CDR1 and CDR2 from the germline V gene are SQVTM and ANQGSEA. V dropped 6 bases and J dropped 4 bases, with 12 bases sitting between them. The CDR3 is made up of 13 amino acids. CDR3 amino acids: CSVLTGNNEKLFF. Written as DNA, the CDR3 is TGCAGCGTCCTGACAGGAAATAATGAAAAACTGTTTTTT.

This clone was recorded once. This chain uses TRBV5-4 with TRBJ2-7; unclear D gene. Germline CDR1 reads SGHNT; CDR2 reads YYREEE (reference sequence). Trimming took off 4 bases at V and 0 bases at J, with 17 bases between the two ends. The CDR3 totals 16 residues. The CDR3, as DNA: TGTGCCAGCAGCGGGCCTGGTGGTCGTAGCTCCTACGAGCAGTACTTC. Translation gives CASSGPGGRSSYEQYF.

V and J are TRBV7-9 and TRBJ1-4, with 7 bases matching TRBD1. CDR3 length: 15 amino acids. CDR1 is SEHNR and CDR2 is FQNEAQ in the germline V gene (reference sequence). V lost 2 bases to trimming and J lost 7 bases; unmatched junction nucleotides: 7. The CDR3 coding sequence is TGTGCCAGCAGCTTAATAGGGGGCGTTTTTGAAAAACTGTTTTTT. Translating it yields CASSLIGGVFEKLFF.

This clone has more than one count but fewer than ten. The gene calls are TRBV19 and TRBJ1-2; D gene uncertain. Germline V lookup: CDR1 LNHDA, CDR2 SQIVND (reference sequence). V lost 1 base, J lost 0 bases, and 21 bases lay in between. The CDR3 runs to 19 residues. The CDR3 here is CASSIVSTLVSGANYGYTF. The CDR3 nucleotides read TGTGCCAGTAGTATAGTCTCAACCCTCGTGTCGGGAGCTAACTATGGCTACACCTTC.

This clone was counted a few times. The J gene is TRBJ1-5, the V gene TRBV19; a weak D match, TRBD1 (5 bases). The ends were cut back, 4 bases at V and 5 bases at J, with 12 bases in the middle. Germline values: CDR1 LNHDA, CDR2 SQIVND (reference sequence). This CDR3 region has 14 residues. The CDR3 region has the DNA TGTGCCAGTAGTACTGGCCGGGGGTATCAGCCCCAGCATTTT. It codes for CASSTGRGYQPQHF.

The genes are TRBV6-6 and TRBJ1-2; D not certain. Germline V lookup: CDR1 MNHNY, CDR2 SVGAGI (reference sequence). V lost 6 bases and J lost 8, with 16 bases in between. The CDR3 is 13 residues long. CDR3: CASSQLTYQGYTF. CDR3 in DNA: TGTGCCAGCAGCCAACTAACTTATCAGGGCTACACCTTC.

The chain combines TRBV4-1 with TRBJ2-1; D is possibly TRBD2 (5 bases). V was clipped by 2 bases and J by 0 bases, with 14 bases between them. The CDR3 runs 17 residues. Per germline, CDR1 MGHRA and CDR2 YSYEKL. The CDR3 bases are TGCGCCAGCAGCCAACCTTCTACCGGGATCTCCTACAATGAGCAGTTCTTC. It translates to CASSQPSTGISYNEQFF.

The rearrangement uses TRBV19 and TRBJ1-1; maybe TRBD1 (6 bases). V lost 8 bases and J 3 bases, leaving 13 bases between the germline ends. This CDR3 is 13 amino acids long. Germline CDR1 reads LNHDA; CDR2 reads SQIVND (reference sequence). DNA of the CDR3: TGTGCCAGTTTTCTACAGGGCCACACTGAAGCTTTCTTT. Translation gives CASFLQGHTEAFF.

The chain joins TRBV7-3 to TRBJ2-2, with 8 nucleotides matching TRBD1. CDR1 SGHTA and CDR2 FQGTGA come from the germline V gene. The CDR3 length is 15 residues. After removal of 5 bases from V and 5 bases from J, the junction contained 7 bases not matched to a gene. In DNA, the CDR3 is TGTGCCAGCAGCCTACAGGGGGAAATAACCGGGGAGCTGTTTTTT. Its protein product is CASSLQGEITGELFF.